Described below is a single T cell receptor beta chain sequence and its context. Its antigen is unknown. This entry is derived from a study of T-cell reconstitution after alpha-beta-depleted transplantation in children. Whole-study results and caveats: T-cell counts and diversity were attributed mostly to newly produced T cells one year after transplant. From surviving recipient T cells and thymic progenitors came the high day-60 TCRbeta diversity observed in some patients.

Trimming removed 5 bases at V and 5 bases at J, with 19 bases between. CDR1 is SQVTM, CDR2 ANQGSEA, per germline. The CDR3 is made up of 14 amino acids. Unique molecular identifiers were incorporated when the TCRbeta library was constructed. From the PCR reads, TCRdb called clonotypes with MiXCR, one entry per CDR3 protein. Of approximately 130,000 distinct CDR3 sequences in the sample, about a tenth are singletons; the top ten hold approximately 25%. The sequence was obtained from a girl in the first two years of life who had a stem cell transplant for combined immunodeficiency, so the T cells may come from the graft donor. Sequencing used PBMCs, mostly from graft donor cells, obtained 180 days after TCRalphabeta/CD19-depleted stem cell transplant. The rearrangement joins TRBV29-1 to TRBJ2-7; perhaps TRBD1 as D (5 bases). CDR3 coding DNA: TGCAGCGTTAGGGGTTGTGGCCACCTGAACGAGCAGTACTTC. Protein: CSVRGCGHLNEQYF.